This entry concerns a single T cell receptor (beta chain). This receptor's antigen is unknown. No much larger clonotype is one base removed from it; base qualities were not supplied. The data stem from a study of cytomegalovirus exposure and HLA in healthy donors (dated by TCRdb to 2016 to 2017). Regarding the complete study: The 700 or so repertoires of the first cohort and the 120 validation repertoires were produced on the same platform, according to a later analysis. The aim of the study was to test whether cataloging public T cell receptors could identify signatures of past pathogen exposure. In addition to the first cohort of 650 to 750 subjects, a separate validation cohort of 120 different subjects was used. High-throughput TCR immunosequencing, statistical association of individual TCRs with disease status, and machine learning were combined to predict cytomegalovirus infection status.

The library was prepared using the immunoSEQ multiplex PCR assay. Processing in the source paper ran as follows. To diagnose cytomegalovirus status from the catalog of TCR beta chain sequences, a statistical classification framework was built. Here the immuneACCESS table is served through TCRdb, limited to in-frame sequences with V and J called. Missing clones are a known gap in these copies; in checked studies unresolved V genes cover under half, and the rest lacks a known reason. The V and J calls and clone size come from that table; D and trimming were worked out from the DNA. This sample lists fewer than 150,000 clones; more than 70% were detected once. The ten top clones hold approximately 4.9% of the sample. Donors formed part of the validation cohort, which comprised 120 subjects and was distinct from the first cohort of some 700 subjects. What the research found in general, with its limitations: Across donors, most TCR sequences were observed very rarely, whereas some public TCRs were present in many individuals. According to the authors, the approach could potentially be generalized to other disease states and immunological phenotypes. A later analysis lacked HLA typing for the validation cohort, so it scored co-occurrence in that cohort across all 130 or so repertoires. The study listed 164 TCR beta chains as associated with cytomegalovirus. Subsequent analysis determined that TCRs grouped into clusters in the first cohort also showed a tendency toward co-occurrence across the 90 to 150 validation repertoires, and about 93% of cluster scores exceeded 0. The classifier was reported to diagnose cytomegalovirus status with high specificity and sensitivity in both the original cohort and the validation cohort. A few of the identified cytomegalovirus-associated TCR beta chains were confirmed in vitro to be specific for cytomegalovirus antigens.

CDR1 and CDR2 are drawn from the germline V gene: SGHDT, YYEEEE. The CDR3 sequence holds 13 residues, the cysteine and phenylalanine included. Of all the DNA, just the CDR3 is kept, 39 bases in frame from base 1. The junction shows trimming of 0 bases on V and 7 bases on J, plus 10 bases between the germline ends. The sequence links TRBV5-6 to TRBJ1-1; the D gene cannot be named for sure. The receptor comes from a man younger than 35 in good health and CMV-seronegative. The sequenced sample was PBMCs. The DNA is TGTGCCAGCAGCTTGGATACGGGGAATGAAGCTTTCTTT. It translates to CASSLDTGNEAFF.